Shown below are 24 T cell receptor beta chains from a single sample sequenced in a study of blood T cell repertoires in COVID-19. Generated by immunoSEQ multiplex PCR, the TCRdb table keeps only in-frame clones and is missing some. Among 150,000 to 200,000 clones listed, around 80% were seen once. The sequenced sample was peripheral blood. These receptors were taken from a man in his fifties who had recovered from COVID-19.

The chain couples TRBV7-2 to TRBJ2-3, with TRBD2 matching 8 bases. Germline V gene sequence: CDR1 SGHTA, CDR2 FQGNSA. The CDR3 totals 13 residues. The junction had 8 bases not matched to a gene; V was cut back by 10 bases and J by 5 bases. CDR3 in DNA: TGTGCCACCGGGGGGGCCTGGGGAGATACGCAGTATTTT. This encodes CATGGAWGDTQYF.

In DNA, the CDR3 is TGTGCCAGCAAGAGGGACAGGGCCAATAATTCACCCCTCCACTTT. Its translation is CASKRDRANNSPLHF. V and J are TRBV2 and TRBJ1-6; 9 positions match TRBD1. From germline, CDR1 is SNHLY and CDR2 FYNNEI. V dropped 7 bases and J dropped 5; count of bases not matched to a gene: 6. The CDR3 runs 15 residues.

This clone was picked up a small number of times. The chain couples TRBV5-4 to TRBJ2-3; the match to TRBD2 covers 7 bases. Germline CDR1 SGHNT, CDR2 YYREEE (reference sequence). J lost 5 bases, V lost 3 bases, and 15 bases had no gene match. CDR3 length: 17 residues. The CDR3 loop is CASSSRALGGPGDTQYF. The CDR3 DNA follows: TGTGCCAGCAGCTCCCGGGCCCTGGGAGGGCCCGGAGATACGCAGTATTTT.

CDR3 in DNA: TGTGCCAGCAACCAAGCGGGAGGCGACCGCAATGAGCAGTTCTTC. Translated, it gives CASNQAGGDRNEQFF. The chain combines TRBV5-4 with TRBJ2-1; 9 nucleotides align to TRBD2. V lost 6 bases, J lost 6 bases, and 10 bases stayed unmatched. This CDR3 comprises 15 residues. The germline V gene encodes CDR1 SGHNT and CDR2 YYREEE (reference sequence).

This clone was observed a single time. The chain carries TRBV11-3 and TRBJ2-2, with TRBD2 as a possible D gene (6 bases). The CDR3 has 18 amino acids. V lost 2 bases, J lost 1 base, and 17 bases lay in between. Germline V lookup: CDR1 SGHNT, CDR2 YENEEA. The CDR3 DNA is TGTGCCAGCAGCTTATCCTACCCCCAGGGAGGGAACACCGGGGAGCTGTTTTTT. Its translation is CASSLSYPQGGNTGELFF.

This clone was seen a single time. The rearrangement uses TRBV6-5 and TRBJ2-7; maybe TRBD1 (5 bases). The CDR3 runs 15 residues. Germline V lookup: CDR1 MNHEY, CDR2 SVGAGI. V lost 6 bases to trimming and J lost 4 bases, with 19 bases between them. DNA of the CDR3: TGTGCCAGCAGCTACGGTACAGGTGGTTGGTACGAGCAGTACTTC. Amino acids: CASSYGTGGWYEQYF.

The V and J genes are TRBV15 and TRBJ2-5; D unclear. Germline V gives CDR1 LNHNV, CDR2 YYDKDF (reference sequence). The CDR3 is made up of 13 amino acids. V was shortened by 4 bases and J by 0 bases, with 6 bases between the two germline ends. The CDR3 region is CATSIGDQETQYF. The CDR3 DNA follows: TGTGCCACCAGCATAGGAGACCAAGAGACCCAGTACTTC.

The chain is built from TRBV13 and TRBJ2-1; 9 bases line up with TRBD1. V lost 6 bases to trimming and J lost 4 bases; unmatched junction nucleotides: 7. There are 15 residues in the CDR3. Germline-derived CDR1 and CDR2 are PRHDT and FYEKMQ (reference sequence). The CDR3 is CASSHDRGRYNEQFF. DNA of the CDR3: TGTGCCAGCAGTCACGACAGGGGGAGGTACAATGAGCAGTTCTTC.

V gene TRBV5-1 combines with J gene TRBJ2-1; TRBD2 matches at 7 bases. Germline V lookup: CDR1 SGHRS, CDR2 YFSETQ. J lost 9 bases, V lost 0 bases, and 15 bases had no gene match. The CDR3 has 17 residues. The CDR3 protein is CASSLGDYGLPRSEQFF. CDR3 in DNA: TGCGCCAGCAGCTTGGGGGACTATGGACTCCCCCGGAGTGAGCAGTTCTTC. Based on the CDR3 plus reference TRBV5-1 and TRBJ2-1, the full variable domain is KAGVTQTPRYLIKTRGQQVTLSCSPISGHRSVSWYQQTPGQGLQFLFEYFSETQRNKGNFPGRFSGRQFSNSRSEMNVSTLELGDSALYLCASSLGDYGLPRSEQFFGPGTRLTVL.

Only a few counts were recorded for this clone. This rearrangement joins TRBV15 to TRBJ1-1, with D hard to call. V shed 0 bases and J shed 5 bases, with 10 bases lying between them. This CDR3 is built from 14 residues. Germline V gene data show CDR1 as LNHNV and CDR2 as YYDKDF (reference sequence). The CDR3 region has the DNA TGTGCCACCAGCAGAGATCGTACCGCGACTGAAGCTTTCTTT. It encodes CATSRDRTATEAFF.

This rearrangement joins TRBV6-5 to TRBJ1-1; D gene unclear. This CDR3 region has 16 residues. Looked up from germline, CDR1 is MNHEY and CDR2 is SVGAGI. Trimming took off 0 bases at V and 1 base at J, with 12 bases between the two ends. The CDR3 protein is CASSYSVRRQNTEAFF. CDR3 bases: TGTGCCAGCAGTTACTCGGTCCGTAGACAGAACACTGAAGCTTTCTTT.

This clone showed up just a few times. CDR3 region: CASSQEGRTGELFF. CDR3 bases: TGTGCCAGCAGCCAGGAGGGCCGGACCGGGGAGCTGTTTTTT. The chain is built from TRBV7-9 and TRBJ2-2; TRBD2 is a possible D gene (6 bases). The CDR3 length is 14 residues. From germline, CDR1 is SEHNR and CDR2 FQNEAQ (reference sequence). V was pared by 5 bases and J by 5 bases, with 12 bases between.

The chain uses TRBV14 and TRBJ1-2; possible D gene TRBD1, 5 bases. This CDR3 is built from 15 residues. Germline loops: CDR1 SGHDN, CDR2 FVKESK. V gave up 0 bases and J gave up 3 bases, with 11 bases separating them. In nucleotides, the CDR3 is TGTGCCAGCAGCCAAGACATGGGGCGCCACTATGGCTACACCTTC. Translated: CASSQDMGRHYGYTF.

The chain combines TRBV5-4 with TRBJ2-3; 7 positions match TRBD2. CDR3 length equals 18 residues. Germline CDR1 reads SGHNT; CDR2 reads YYREEE (reference sequence). Germline trimming cut 7 bases from V and 3 bases from J; bases unmatched to any gene: 20. DNA for the CDR3: TGTGCCAGCCGCAACCTTATAGCGGGCAGCTCAGGGACAGATACGCAGTATTTT. Residues: CASRNLIAGSSGTDTQYF.

The chain joins TRBV15 to TRBJ2-3, with TRBD1 matching over 8 bases. The CDR3 is made up of 15 amino acids. The ends lost 4 bases at V and 2 bases at J; junction bases unmatched: 5. The germline CDR1 and CDR2 sequences are LNHNV and YYDKDF (reference sequence). The chain's CDR3 is CATSNRQGPTDTQYF. The CDR3 DNA is TGTGCCACCAGCAACAGACAGGGGCCCACAGATACGCAGTATTTT.

The chain couples TRBV2 to TRBJ2-7; TRBD2 matches 7 bases. Germline V gene lookup returns CDR1 SNHLY and CDR2 FYNNEI. After removal of 6 bases from V and 5 bases from J, the junction contained 10 bases not matched to a gene. CDR3 size: 14 residues. The CDR3 sequence is CASRRTSFIHEQYF. CDR3 nucleotides: TGTGCCAGCAGGCGGACTAGTTTTATCCACGAGCAGTACTTC.

The chain uses TRBV5-6 and TRBJ1-1; D is possibly TRBD1 (6 bases). CDR3 length equals 14 residues. Germline CDR1 reads SGHDT; CDR2 reads YYEEEE. Trimming cost V 4 bases and J 0 bases, with 10 bases left between them. CDR3 protein: CASSPGTLNTEAFF. DNA of the CDR3: TGTGCCAGCAGCCCAGGGACACTGAACACTGAAGCTTTCTTT. Complete variable domain (other parts from reference TRBV5-6 and TRBJ1-1): DAGVTQSPTHLIKTRGQQVTLRCSPKSGHDTVSWYQQALGQGPQFIFQYYEEEERQRGNFPDRFSGHQFPNYSSELNVNALLLGDSALYLCASSPGTLNTEAFFGQGTRLTVV.

The chain employs TRBV28 and TRBJ1-2; a possible D gene is TRBD1 (5 bases). The CDR3 runs 14 residues. Trimming pared 6 bases from V and 5 bases from J, leaving 16 bases between. The germline CDR1 and CDR2 sequences are MDHEN and SYDVKM. The CDR3 sequence: CASRSPGNGYGYTF. DNA of the CDR3: TGTGCCAGCAGATCCCCAGGGAATGGATATGGCTACACCTTC.

The rearrangement joins TRBV20-1 to TRBJ2-1, with a possible D match to TRBD2 (5 bases). There are 14 residues in the CDR3. The germline V gene has CDR1 DFQATT and CDR2 SNEGSKA (reference sequence). The V end was cut by 3 bases, the J end by 2 bases, with 11 bases between. The CDR3 DNA sequence: TGCAGTGCTAGTGGGCTCGGGGCCTACAATGAGCAGTTCTTC. Encoded protein: CSASGLGAYNEQFF.

This clone was counted between two and nine times. The chain joins TRBV11-3 to TRBJ1-1, with unresolved D. The CDR3 loop spans 13 amino acids. The germline V and J ends were trimmed by 3 bases and 0 bases, with 5 bases remaining between them. Per the germline V gene, CDR1 is SGHNT and CDR2 is YENEEA. The CDR3 is CASSFSLNTEAFF. CDR3 bases: TGTGCCAGCAGCTTTAGTCTGAACACTGAAGCTTTCTTT.

This clone was detected once. This chain joins TRBV14 and TRBJ2-1; 10 bases line up with TRBD2. The junction had 10 bases not matched to a gene; V was cut back by 9 bases and J by 5 bases. Germline V gene sequence: CDR1 SGHDN, CDR2 FVKESK. The CDR3 loop spans 15 amino acids. The CDR3 bases are TGTGCCAGAAGCACGGTAGCGGGAGGACACAATGAGCAGTTCTTC. Amino acids: CARSTVAGGHNEQFF.

CDR3 residues: CASSPYSGDSNQPQHF. Here the CDR3 DNA reads TGTGCCAGCAGCCCATACTCAGGGGATAGCAATCAGCCCCAGCATTTT. The chain couples TRBV4-2 to TRBJ1-5; weak D call: TRBD1 (6 bases). The CDR3 sequence is 16 residues long. Trimming removed 4 bases at V and 0 bases at J, with 13 bases between. CDR1 is LGHNA, CDR2 YNFKEQ, per germline.

The genes are TRBV9 and TRBJ1-1; D unresolved. Germline V gives CDR1 SGDLS, CDR2 YYNGEE. The V end was cut by 1 base, the J end by 6 bases, with 13 bases between. The CDR3 totals 14 residues. CDR3 region: CASSVMAGSAEAFF. The CDR3 coding sequence is TGTGCCAGCAGCGTAATGGCTGGAAGCGCTGAAGCTTTCTTT.

Here the CDR3 DNA reads TGTGCCAGCAGCCAAAGGGGAGCACTAGCGGATGTCACAGATACGCAGTATTTT. Amino acid sequence: CASSQRGALADVTDTQYF. The V call is TRBV2, the J call TRBJ2-3, with 8 bases that match TRBD2. The V and J ends lost 6 bases and 2 bases, in that order; junction bases with no gene match: 16. Germline CDR1 is SNHLY and CDR2 is FYNNEI. The CDR3 runs to 18 residues.